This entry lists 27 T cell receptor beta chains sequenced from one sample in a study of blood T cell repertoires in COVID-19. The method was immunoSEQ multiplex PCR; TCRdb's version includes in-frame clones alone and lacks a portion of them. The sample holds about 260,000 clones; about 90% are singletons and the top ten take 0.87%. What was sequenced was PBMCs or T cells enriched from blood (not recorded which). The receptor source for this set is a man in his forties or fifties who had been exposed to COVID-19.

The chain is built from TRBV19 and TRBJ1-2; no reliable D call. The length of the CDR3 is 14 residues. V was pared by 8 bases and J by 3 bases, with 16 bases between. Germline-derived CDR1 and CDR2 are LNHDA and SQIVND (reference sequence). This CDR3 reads CASLGWGADYGYTF. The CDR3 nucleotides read TGTGCCAGTCTCGGGTGGGGAGCCGACTATGGCTACACCTTC.

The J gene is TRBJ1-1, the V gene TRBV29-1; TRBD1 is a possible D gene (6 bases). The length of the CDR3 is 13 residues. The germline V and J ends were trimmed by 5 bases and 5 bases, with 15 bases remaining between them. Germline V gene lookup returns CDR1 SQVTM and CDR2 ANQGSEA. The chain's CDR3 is CSVNQGWATEAFF. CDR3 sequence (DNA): TGCAGCGTTAATCAGGGGTGGGCGACTGAAGCTTTCTTT. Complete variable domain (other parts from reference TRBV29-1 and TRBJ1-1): SAVISQKPSRDICQRGTSLTIQCQVDSQVTMMFWYRQQPGQSLTLIATANQGSEATYESGFVIDKFPISRPNLTFSTLTVSNMSPEDSSIYLCSVNQGWATEAFFGQGTRLTVV.

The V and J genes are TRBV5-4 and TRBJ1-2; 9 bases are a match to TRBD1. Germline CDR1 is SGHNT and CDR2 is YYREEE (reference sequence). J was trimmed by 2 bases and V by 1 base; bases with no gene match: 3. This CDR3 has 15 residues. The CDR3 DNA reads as TGTGCCAGCAGCTTGCCTGGGACAGGGAACTATGGCTACACCTTC. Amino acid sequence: CASSLPGTGNYGYTF.

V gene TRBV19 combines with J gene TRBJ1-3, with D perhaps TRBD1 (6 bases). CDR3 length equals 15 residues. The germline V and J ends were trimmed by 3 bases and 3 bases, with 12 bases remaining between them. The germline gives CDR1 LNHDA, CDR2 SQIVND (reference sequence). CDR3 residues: CASSILRGNGNTIYF. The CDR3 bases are TGTGCCAGTAGTATTCTCAGGGGCAATGGAAACACCATATATTTT.

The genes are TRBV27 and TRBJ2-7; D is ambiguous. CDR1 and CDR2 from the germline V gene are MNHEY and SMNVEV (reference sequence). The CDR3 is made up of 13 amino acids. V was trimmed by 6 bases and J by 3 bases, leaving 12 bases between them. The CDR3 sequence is CASRRNRVYEQYF. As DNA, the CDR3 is TGTGCCAGCAGAAGAAACAGAGTCTACGAGCAGTACTTC.

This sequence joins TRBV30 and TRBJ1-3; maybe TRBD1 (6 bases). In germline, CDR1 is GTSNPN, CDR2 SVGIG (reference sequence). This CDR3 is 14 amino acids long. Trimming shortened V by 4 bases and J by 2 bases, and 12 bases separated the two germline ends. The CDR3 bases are TGTGCCTGGACCGAAGGACAGACTGGAAACACCATATATTTT. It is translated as CAWTEGQTGNTIYF.

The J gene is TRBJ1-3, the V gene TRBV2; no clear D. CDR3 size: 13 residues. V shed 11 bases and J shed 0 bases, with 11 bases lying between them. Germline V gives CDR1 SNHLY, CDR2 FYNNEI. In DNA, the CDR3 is TGTGCCGGGAGCAAAAACTCTGGAAACACCATATATTTT. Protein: CAGSKNSGNTIYF.

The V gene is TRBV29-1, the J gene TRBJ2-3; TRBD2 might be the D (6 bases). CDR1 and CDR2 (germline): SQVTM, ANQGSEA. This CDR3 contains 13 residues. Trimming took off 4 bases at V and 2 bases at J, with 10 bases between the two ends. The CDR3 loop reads CSVGGGFTDTQYF. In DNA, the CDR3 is TGCAGCGTTGGTGGAGGGTTCACAGATACGCAGTATTTT.

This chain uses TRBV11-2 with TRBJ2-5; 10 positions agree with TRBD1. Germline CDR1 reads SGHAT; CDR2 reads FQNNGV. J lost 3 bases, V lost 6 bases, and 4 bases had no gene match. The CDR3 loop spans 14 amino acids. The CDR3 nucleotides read TGTGCCAGCAGACTTGGGACAGGGGAAGAGACCCAGTACTTC. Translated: CASRLGTGEETQYF.

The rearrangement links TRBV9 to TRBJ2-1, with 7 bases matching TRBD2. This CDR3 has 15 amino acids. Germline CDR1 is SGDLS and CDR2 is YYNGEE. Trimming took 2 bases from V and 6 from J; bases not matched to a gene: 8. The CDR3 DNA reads TGTGCCAGCAGCGTGGCTCTAGCGGTAATCAATGAGCAGTTCTTC. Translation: CASSVALAVINEQFF.

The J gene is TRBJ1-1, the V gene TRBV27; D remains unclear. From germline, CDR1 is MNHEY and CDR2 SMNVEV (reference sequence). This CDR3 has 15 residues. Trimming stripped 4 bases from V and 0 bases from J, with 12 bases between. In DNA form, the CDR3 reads TGTGCCAGCAGTTCCCTCATTCACATGAACACTGAAGCTTTCTTT. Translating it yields CASSSLIHMNTEAFF.

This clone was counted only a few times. The DNA for the CDR3 is TGTGCCAGCAGCTCGTACAGGGCCAGCTCCTATAATTCACCCCTCCACTTT. Translated, it gives CASSSYRASSYNSPLHF. The chain is built from TRBV7-9 and TRBJ1-6; TRBD1 might be the D (6 bases). CDR1 is SEHNR, CDR2 FQNEAQ, per germline (reference sequence). The CDR3 has 17 residues. Trimming cost V 4 bases and J 0 bases, with 13 bases left between them.

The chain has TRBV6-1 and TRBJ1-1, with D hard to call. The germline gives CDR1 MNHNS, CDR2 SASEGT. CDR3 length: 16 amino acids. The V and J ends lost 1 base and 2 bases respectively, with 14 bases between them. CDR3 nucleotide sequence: TGTGCCAGCAGTGAAGTTCGTTGGGCAAGTAACACTGAAGCTTTCTTT. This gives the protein CASSEVRWASNTEAFF.

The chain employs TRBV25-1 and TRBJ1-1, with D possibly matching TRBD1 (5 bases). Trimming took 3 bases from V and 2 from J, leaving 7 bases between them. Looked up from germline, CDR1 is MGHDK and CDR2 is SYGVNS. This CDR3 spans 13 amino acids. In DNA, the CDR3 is TGTGCCAGCAGTGACAGGACAAACACTGAAGCTTTCTTT. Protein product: CASSDRTNTEAFF.

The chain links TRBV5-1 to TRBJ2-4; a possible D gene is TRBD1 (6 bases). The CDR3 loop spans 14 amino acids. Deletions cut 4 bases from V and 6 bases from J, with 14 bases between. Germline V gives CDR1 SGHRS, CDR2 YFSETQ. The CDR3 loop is CASSLTGFGNIQYF. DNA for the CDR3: TGCGCCAGCAGCCTTACAGGGTTTGGAAACATTCAGTACTTC.

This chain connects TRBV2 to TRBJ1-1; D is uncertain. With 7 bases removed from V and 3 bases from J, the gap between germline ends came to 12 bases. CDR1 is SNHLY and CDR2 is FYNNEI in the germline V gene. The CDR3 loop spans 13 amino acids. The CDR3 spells CASTAEVHTEAFF. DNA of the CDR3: TGTGCCAGCACCGCGGAGGTACACACTGAAGCTTTCTTT. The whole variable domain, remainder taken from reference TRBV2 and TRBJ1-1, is EPEVTQTPSHQVTQMGQEVILRCVPISNHLYFYWYRQILGQKVEFLVSFYNNEISEKSEIFDDQFSVERPDGSNFTLKIRSTKLEDSAMYFCASTAEVHTEAFFGQGTRLTVV.

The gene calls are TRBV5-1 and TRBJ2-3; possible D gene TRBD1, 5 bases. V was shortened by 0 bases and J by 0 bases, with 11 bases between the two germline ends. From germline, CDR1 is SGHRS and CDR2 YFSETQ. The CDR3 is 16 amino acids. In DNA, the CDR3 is TGCGCCAGCAGCTTGGTTTCAGGGTATAGCACAGATACGCAGTATTTT. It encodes CASSLVSGYSTDTQYF.

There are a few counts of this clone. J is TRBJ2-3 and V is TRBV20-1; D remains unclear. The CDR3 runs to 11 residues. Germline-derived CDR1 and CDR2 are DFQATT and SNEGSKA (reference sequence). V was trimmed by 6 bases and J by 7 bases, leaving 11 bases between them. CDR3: CSAPFLNTQYF. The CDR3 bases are TGCAGTGCCCCCTTCTTAAATACGCAGTATTTT.

CDR3 nucleotides: TGTGCCTGGACCCTTCGGCTAGCGGCCCCGTGGGAGCAGTACTTC. This encodes CAWTLRLAAPWEQYF. The chain links TRBV30 to TRBJ2-7; TRBD2 matches 7 bases. The germline CDR1 and CDR2 sequences are GTSNPN and SVGIG (reference sequence). V was clipped by 4 bases and J by 7 bases; unmatched bases: 16. The CDR3 spans 15 residues.

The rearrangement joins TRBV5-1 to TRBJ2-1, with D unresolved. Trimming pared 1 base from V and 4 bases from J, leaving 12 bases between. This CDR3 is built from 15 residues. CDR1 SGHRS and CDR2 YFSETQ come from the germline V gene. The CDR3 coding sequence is TGCGCCAGCAGCTTGACTAACTCACCGTACAATGAGCAGTTCTTC. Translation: CASSLTNSPYNEQFF.

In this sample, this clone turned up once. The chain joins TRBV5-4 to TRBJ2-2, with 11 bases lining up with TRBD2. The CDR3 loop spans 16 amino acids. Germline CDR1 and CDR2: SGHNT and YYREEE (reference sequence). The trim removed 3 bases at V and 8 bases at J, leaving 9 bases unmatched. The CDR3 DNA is TGTGCCAGCAGCTCCGGACTAGCGGGCGTAGGGGGGGAGCTGTTTTTT. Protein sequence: CASSSGLAGVGGELFF.

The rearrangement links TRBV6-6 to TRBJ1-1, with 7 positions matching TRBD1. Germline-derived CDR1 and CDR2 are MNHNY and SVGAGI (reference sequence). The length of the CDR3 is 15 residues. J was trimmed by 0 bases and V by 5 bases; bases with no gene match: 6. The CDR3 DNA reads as TGTGCCAGCAGTCACCTGGACAGGATGAACACTGAAGCTTTCTTT. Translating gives CASSHLDRMNTEAFF.

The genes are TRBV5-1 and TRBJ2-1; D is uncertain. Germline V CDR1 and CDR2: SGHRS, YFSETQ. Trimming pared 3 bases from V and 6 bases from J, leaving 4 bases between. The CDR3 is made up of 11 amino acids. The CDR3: CASSYTNEQFF. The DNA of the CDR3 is TGCGCCAGCAGCTACACCAATGAGCAGTTCTTC.

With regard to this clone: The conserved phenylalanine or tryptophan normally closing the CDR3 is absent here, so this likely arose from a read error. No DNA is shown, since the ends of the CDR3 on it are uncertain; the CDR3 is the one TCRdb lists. Here the CDR3 reads CASNNNGVT. The rearrangement uses TRBV7-7 and TRBJ2-7; the DNA was not used to check the table's D call, TRBD2. A total of 9 residues make up the CDR3, ends included. CDR1 is SSHAT and CDR2 is FNYEAQ in the germline V gene (reference sequence).

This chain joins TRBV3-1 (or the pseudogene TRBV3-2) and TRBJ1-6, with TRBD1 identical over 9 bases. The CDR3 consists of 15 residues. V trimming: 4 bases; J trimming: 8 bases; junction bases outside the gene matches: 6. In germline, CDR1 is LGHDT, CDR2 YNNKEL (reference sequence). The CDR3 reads CASSLGQGTDSPLHF. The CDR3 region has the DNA TGTGCCAGCAGCCTTGGACAGGGGACGGATTCACCCCTCCACTTT.

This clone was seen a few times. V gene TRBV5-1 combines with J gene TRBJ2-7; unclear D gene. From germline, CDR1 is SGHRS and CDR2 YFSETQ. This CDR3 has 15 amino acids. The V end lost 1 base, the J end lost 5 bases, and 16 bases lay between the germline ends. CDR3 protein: CASSLYSSGADEQYF. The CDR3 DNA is TGCGCCAGCAGCTTGTATTCGTCCGGAGCTGACGAGCAGTACTTC.

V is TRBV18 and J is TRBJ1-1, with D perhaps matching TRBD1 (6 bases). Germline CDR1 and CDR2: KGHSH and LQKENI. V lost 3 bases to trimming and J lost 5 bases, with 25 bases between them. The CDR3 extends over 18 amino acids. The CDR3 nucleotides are TGTGCCAGCTCACCCCTTTGGGGTTTGGGGGGGCGTTTGACTGAAGCTTTCTTT. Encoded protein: CASSPLWGLGGRLTEAFF.